This T cell receptor (beta chain) was found in a study of blood T cell repertoires in COVID-19 (TCRdb year 2020). Broadly, across the study: Samples covering the acute and convalescent phases of COVID-19 were provided by collaborators in the United States, Italy and Spain. Deeply sampled blood TCRbeta repertoires from subjects exposed to, actively infected with, or recovered from COVID-19 were included in the dataset. The material from the prospective study consisted of cDNA or gDNA derived from T cells, B-cell-depleted T cells, or PBMCs. A de-identified subject ID, COVID-19 status, age in years and sex were almost always included in the sample metadata. Samples were obtained from the ongoing ImmuneRACE study (first 160 participants) and from approximately 1,200 subjects provided by 6 global collaborators. The repertoires were released in a freely available public database meant as a resource for research on the immune response to SARS-CoV-2. Where available, HLA class I and class II types were taken from metadata supplied by the sample provider and were not determined by assay-based typing. Study-wide conclusions, independent of this receptor: The amount of clinical and demographic metadata varied by source and participant and was provided uncurated.

On this clone: What this receptor recognizes is not known. Nothing much larger sits one base from this clone, and base qualities are not available.

Whole blood was collected in K2EDTA tubes by collaborating institutions according to the institutions' own protocols. For TCRbeta analysis, collaborators shipped samples in one of three forms: frozen whole blood, isolated PBMCs, or DNA extracted from either of those sample types. From the germline V gene, CDR1 is MNHEY and CDR2 is SVGAGI. There are 14 amino acids in the CDR3, from cysteine to phenylalanine inclusive. The retained sequence is limited to the CDR3, 42 bases, with the frame set at the first base. Germline trimming: 6 bases from V, 4 bases from J; junction bases outside gene matches: 7. TCRbeta CDR3 regions were amplified from genomic DNA using the immunoSEQ Assay, a bias-controlled multiplex PCR. The study's processing was this. Within the assay, amplification of reference gene primers was used to estimate how many nucleated cells each sample contained. Sequence reads were collapsed and filtered to measure the absolute abundance of every unique TCRbeta CDR3 rearrangement. For each sample, productive Simpson clonality was calculated as the square root of Simpson's diversity index across productive rearrangements. Drawn from immuneACCESS, this table holds only the in-frame rearrangements with V and J called that TCRdb kept. Clones are partly lost; checked studies trace under half to an unresolved V gene and leave the rest unexplained. Clonal size and the V and J genes are those of that table, whereas D and trimming came from the DNA. The sample yields about 70,000 clones; roughly four fifths were counted once. The top ten clonotypes cover approximately 22% of the sample.

The TCR sequence derives from a woman aged 70 to 79 with acute or convalescent COVID-19. The specimen sequenced was peripheral blood. The rearrangement combines TRBV6-5 with TRBJ1-2, with 8 middle bases fitting TRBD1. The DNA sequence is given as TGTGCCAGCAGGGACAGCGGACAGGGCTATGGCTACACCTTC. This codes for CASRDSGQGYGYTF.